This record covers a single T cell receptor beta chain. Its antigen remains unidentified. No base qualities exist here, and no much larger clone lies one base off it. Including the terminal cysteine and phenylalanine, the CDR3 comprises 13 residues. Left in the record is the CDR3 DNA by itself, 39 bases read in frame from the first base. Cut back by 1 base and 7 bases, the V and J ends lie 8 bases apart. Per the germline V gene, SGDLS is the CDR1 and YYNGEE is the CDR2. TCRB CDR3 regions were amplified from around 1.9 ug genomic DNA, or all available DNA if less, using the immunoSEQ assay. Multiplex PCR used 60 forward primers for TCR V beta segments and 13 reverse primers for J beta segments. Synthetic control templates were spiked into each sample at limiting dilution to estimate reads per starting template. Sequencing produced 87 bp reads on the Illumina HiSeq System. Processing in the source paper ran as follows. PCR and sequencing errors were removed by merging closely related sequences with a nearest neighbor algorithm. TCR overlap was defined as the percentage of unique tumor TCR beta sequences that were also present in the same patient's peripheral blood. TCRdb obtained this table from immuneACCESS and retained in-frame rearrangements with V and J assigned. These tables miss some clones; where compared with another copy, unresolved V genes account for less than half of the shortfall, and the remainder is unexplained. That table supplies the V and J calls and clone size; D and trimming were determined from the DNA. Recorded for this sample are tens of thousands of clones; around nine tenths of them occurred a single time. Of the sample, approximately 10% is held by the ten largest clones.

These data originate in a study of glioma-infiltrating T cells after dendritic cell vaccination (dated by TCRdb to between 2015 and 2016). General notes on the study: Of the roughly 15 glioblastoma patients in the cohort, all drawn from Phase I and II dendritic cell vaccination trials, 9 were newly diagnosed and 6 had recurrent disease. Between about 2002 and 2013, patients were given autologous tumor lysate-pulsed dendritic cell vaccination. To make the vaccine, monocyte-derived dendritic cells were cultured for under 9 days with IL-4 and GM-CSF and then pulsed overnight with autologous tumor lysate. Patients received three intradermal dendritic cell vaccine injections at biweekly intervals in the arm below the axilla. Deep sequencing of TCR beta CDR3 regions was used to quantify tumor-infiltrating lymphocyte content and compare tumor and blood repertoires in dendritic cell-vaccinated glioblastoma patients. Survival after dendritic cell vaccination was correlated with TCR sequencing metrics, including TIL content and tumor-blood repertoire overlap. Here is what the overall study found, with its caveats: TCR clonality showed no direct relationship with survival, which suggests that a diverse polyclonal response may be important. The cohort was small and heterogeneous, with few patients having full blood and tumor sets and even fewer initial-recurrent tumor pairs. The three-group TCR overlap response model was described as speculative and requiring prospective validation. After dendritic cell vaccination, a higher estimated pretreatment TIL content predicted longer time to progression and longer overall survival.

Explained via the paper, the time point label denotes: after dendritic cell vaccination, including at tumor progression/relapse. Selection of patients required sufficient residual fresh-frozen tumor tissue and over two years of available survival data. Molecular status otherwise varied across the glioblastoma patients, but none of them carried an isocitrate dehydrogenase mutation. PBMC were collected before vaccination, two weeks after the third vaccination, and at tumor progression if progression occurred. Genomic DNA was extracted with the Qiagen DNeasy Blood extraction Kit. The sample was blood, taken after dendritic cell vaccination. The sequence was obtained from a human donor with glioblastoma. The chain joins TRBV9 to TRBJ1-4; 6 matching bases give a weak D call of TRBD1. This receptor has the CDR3 CASSVQGSEKLFF. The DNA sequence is TGTGCCAGCAGCGTACAGGGGAGTGAAAAACTGTTTTTT.